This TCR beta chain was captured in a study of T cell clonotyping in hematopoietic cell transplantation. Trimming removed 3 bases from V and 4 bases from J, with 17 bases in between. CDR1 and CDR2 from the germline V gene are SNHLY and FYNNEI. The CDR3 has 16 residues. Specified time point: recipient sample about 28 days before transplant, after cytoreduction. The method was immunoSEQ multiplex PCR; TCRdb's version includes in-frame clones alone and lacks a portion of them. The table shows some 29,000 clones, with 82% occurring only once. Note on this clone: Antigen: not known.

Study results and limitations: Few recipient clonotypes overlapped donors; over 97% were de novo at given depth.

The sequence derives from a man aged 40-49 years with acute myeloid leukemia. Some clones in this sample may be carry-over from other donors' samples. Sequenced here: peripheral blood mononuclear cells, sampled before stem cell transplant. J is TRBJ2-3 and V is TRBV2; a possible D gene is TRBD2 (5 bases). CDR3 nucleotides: TGTGCCAGCAGTGAGTTACTAGGACGACGCGCAGATACGCAGTATTTT. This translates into CASSELLGRRADTQYF.